The TCR beta chain under discussion was sequenced for a study of blood T cell repertoires in COVID-19. Study-level information: Donors in the United States, Italy and Spain gave samples during acute or convalescent COVID-19. The analysed material was cDNA or gDNA that came from T cells, B-cell-depleted T cells, or PBMCs.

Germline values: CDR1 SNHLY, CDR2 FYNNEI. The CDR3 is 13 residues long. J gave up 8 bases and V 4 bases, and 7 bases lay outside the gene matches. Original data processing: Estimated nucleated cell counts came from reference gene primer amplification. Assay: immunoSEQ multiplex PCR; the TCRdb copy retains only in-frame clones and omits some. V and J calls and clone size are those listed in that table; D and trimming were worked out from the DNA. In the table there are under 250,000 clones, approximately 89% of which are singletons. This sequence was found in a woman in her thirties or forties with acute or convalescent COVID-19. The source material was peripheral blood. This rearrangement joins TRBV2 to TRBJ1-2; 7 nucleotides line up with TRBD1. The CDR3, as DNA: TGTGCCAGCAGTGGTGACAGGGCTGGGGGCTACACCTTC. This encodes CASSGDRAGGYTF.